Listed below are T cell receptor beta chains from one sample, sequenced in a study of OX40 agonist ivuxolimab in advanced cancers. Clones were read by immunoSEQ multiplex PCR, and TCRdb kept only the in-frame ones, dropping some. Here the sample spans 50,000 to 70,000 clones, roughly 85% being singletons. The specimen was CD4+ or CD8+ T cells sorted from blood, collected in a trial of the OX40 agonist ivuxolimab. The receptors were gathered from an adult with an advanced solid tumor such as melanoma, head and neck, liver or kidney cancer. The CDR3 runs from the conserved cysteine through the conserved F or W. The order of the fields is J gene, V gene, D gene, clone size, CDR3 DNA, CDR3 protein. D genes are given only for firm matches. Rows may omit the clone size; those that give it use once, few, many or a size class.

TRBJ2-1 TRBV15 TRBD1 once TGTGCTTCGGAGAGGGGGCAGGGAAATGAGCAGTTCTTC CASERGQGNEQFF
TRBJ2-1 TRBV29-1 - - TGCAGCGTTGGCATGGGCGGCAATGAGCAGTTCTTC CSVGMGGNEQFF
TRBJ2-3 TRBV5-1 - - TGCGCCAGCAGCCTGGGCCCTTCCTCCACAGATACGCAGTATTTT CASSLGPSSTDTQYF
TRBJ2-5 TRBV18 - - TGTGCCAGCTCACCATCAGTACAGCAAGAGACCCAGTACTTC CASSPSVQQETQYF
TRBJ2-1 TRBV11-3 TRBD2 - TGTGCCAGCAGCTTACATAGCGGGGGGCCTTCCGGTGAGCAGTTCTTC CASSLHSGGPSGEQFF
TRBJ1-5 TRBV28 - - TGTGCCACCCGAGAGAGCAATCAGCCCCAGCATTTT CATRESNQPQHF
TRBJ2-3 TRBV11-3 - - TGTGCCAGCAGCTTAGGAGGGGAGCGGACAGATACGCAGTATTTT CASSLGGERTDTQYF
TRBJ2-5 TRBV19 - - TGTGCCAGTAGTGTGACAGGCCCGACGACCCAGTACTTC CASSVTGPTTQYF
TRBJ2-5 TRBV10-3 TRBD2 - TGTGCCATCAGTGAAACTAGCGGTCAAGAGACCCAGTACTTC CAISETSGQETQYF
TRBJ2-5 TRBV7-9 - - TGTGCCAGCAGCTTAGGGCTTGACGCCCTGTACCAAGAGACCCAGTACTTC CASSLGLDALYQETQYF
TRBJ2-7 TRBV10-2 - - TGCGCCAGCAGTGAGGGACGATACGAGCAGTACTTC CASSEGRYEQYF
TRBJ1-1 TRBV7-2 - - TGTGCCAGCAGCCCCCACGGGGCGGGACTTAGGAACACTGAAGCTTTCTTT CASSPHGAGLRNTEAFF
TRBJ1-2 TRBV4-1 - - TGCGCCAGCAGCCAAGGGGGGGGGTTGAACTATGGCTACACCTTC CASSQGGGLNYGYTF
TRBJ2-5 TRBV29-1 - - TGCAGCGTGGGACGGCACCAAGAGACCCAGTACTTC CSVGRHQETQYF
TRBJ2-3 TRBV6-1 TRBD2 - TGTGCCAGCAGTGAAGTGGGGGGAGGGCGGACAGATACGCAGTATTTT CASSEVGGGRTDTQYF
TRBJ1-3 TRBV30 TRBD1 - TGTGCCTGGATCGACAGGGCTGGAAACACCATATATTTT CAWIDRAGNTIYF
TRBJ2-1 TRBV18 - - TGTGCCAGCTCACCGGGGAACGGACTCTACAATGAGCAGTTCTTC CASSPGNGLYNEQFF
TRBJ1-1 TRBV6-5 TRBD1 - TGTGCCAGCAGTTACCGGACAGGGAGTTTCACTGAAGCTTTCTTT CASSYRTGSFTEAFF
TRBJ2-1 TRBV25-1 - once TGTGCCAGCAGTGAAGAGGTGGCCTACAATGAGCAGTTCTTC CASSEEVAYNEQFF
TRBJ2-4 TRBV5-1 - - TGCGCCAGCAGCTTGGAGCCCACCAAAAACATTCAGTACTTC CASSLEPTKNIQYF
TRBJ2-2 TRBV21-1 - once TGTGCCAGCAGCACTTCTAGCGGGGGGGCGAACACCGGGGAGCTGTTTTTT CASSTSSGGANTGELFF
TRBJ1-4 TRBV29-1 - - TGCAGGGGTCCACAGGGAATCAGTGAAAAACTGTTTTTT CRGPQGISEKLFF
TRBJ2-7 TRBV7-8 TRBD1 - TGTGCCAGCAGCCAAGGGACAGGAGCACTAACCTTCTCCTACGAGCAGTACTTC CASSQGTGALTFSYEQYF
TRBJ2-5 TRBV7-8 - - TGTGCCAGCAGCTTAGCAATGGGACGGGAGACCCAGTACTTC CASSLAMGRETQYF
TRBJ2-2 TRBV11-2 - - TGTGCCAGCAGCTTACTACTGAACACCGGGGAGCTGTTTTTT CASSLLLNTGELFF
TRBJ1-2 TRBV28 - - TGTGCCAGCAGTTTCCGGGGTAACTATGGCTACACCTTC CASSFRGNYGYTF
TRBJ2-7 TRBV28 - - TGTGCCAGCAGTCCCCGGGTTGGCCTGAGAACCTACGAGCAGTACTTC CASSPRVGLRTYEQYF
TRBJ2-3 TRBV19 TRBD2 - TGTGCCAGTAGTCGTACTAGCGGGGGGCCTACGCAGTATTTT CASSRTSGGPTQYF
TRBJ2-3 TRBV7-2 - - TGTGCCAGCAGCTTATCGATCCCAGATACGCAGTATTTT CASSLSIPDTQYF
TRBJ1-2 TRBV4-1 TRBD1 - TGCGCCAGCAGCCAATCGGACAGGGACAATGATGGCTACACCTTC CASSQSDRDNDGYTF
TRBJ2-7 TRBV2 TRBD1 - TGTGCCAGCAGAGTGGACAGGAGCTCCTACGAGCAGTACTTC CASRVDRSSYEQYF
TRBJ1-6 TRBV28 TRBD1 - TGTGCCAGCAGTTCAAGACAGGGGGCAGATTCACCCCTCCACTTT CASSSRQGADSPLHF
TRBJ2-7 TRBV6-5 TRBD1 once TGTGCCAGCCGACGGGACAGTGTCCTTCCTGAGCAGTACTTC CASRRDSVLPEQYF
TRBJ1-4 TRBV5-1 TRBD1 - TGCGCCAGCAGCCCACCGGACAGGGGAGGCGAAAAACTGTTTTTT CASSPPDRGGEKLFF
TRBJ2-7 TRBV21-1 - - TGTGCCAGCAGCAAATGGGCCCCGGGACAGGGGGCCTACGAGCAGTACTTC CASSKWAPGQGAYEQYF
TRBJ1-2 TRBV2 - - TGTGCCAGCAGAGAGAGTAGTATATCGACCTATGGCTACACCTTC CASRESSISTYGYTF
TRBJ1-5 TRBV19 - few TGTGCCAGTAGTGTCGGACGGAGAGATAGCAATCAGCCCCAGCATTTT CASSVGRRDSNQPQHF
TRBJ2-1 TRBV11-1 TRBD2 - TGTGCCAGCAGCTTGGGGACTAGCGGAATCAATGAGCAGTTCTTC CASSLGTSGINEQFF
TRBJ1-2 TRBV7-3 TRBD1 - TGTGCCAGCAGCTTACCCGCGTTGGGCAGGGGGGCCGGCTATGGCTACACCTTC CASSLPALGRGAGYGYTF
TRBJ2-2 TRBV28 TRBD2 - TGTGCCAGCACCCAGGGACTAGGGGACACCGGGGAGCTGTTTTTT CASTQGLGDTGELFF
TRBJ2-1 TRBV29-1 - once TGCAGCGTCGGACAGACGACTGGGGATGAGCAGTTCTTC CSVGQTTGDEQFF
TRBJ2-2 TRBV6-7 - - TGTGCCAGCAGTTACTCTTCCCCAGGGGCTGACACCGGGGAGCTGTTTTTT CASSYSSPGADTGELFF
TRBJ2-5 TRBV7-2 - - TGTGCCAGCAGCTTCTGGAAAGAGACCCAGTACTTC CASSFWKETQYF
TRBJ2-1 TRBV7-6 - - TGTGCCAGCAGCTTAGCTCCAGGGTCTGATGAGCAGTTCTTC CASSLAPGSDEQFF
TRBJ1-2 TRBV2 - - TGTGCCAGCAGTGAAGATGGTCCTCCAGGCTACACCTTC CASSEDGPPGYTF
TRBJ1-4 TRBV6-5 - once TGTGCCAGCAGAGACGGGGGGCGAGGAAAACTGTTTTTT CASRDGGRGKLFF
TRBJ1-2 TRBV7-2 - - TGTGCCAGCAGCTTAGCGCTGTCCTATGGCTACACCTTC CASSLALSYGYTF
TRBJ2-7 TRBV19 - - TGTGCCAGTAGTTGGGGGCGCCCCTACGAGCAGTACTTC CASSWGRPYEQYF
TRBJ2-1 TRBV6-5 TRBD2 - TGTGCCAGCACCCCGGGACTAGCGGGACCCCAGTTCTTC CASTPGLAGPQFF
TRBJ2-1 TRBV5-4 - - TGTGCCAGCAGCTCGCCTTCTAGTAATGAGCAGTTCTTC CASSSPSSNEQFF
TRBJ1-5 TRBV30 - - TGTGCCTGGAGTGGTGGGTCTCAGCCCCAGCATTTT CAWSGGSQPQHF
TRBJ2-7 TRBV6-1 TRBD1 - TGTGCCAGCAGCCGGGACAGGGCTTCCTACGAGCAGTACTTC CASSRDRASYEQYF
TRBJ2-7 TRBV7-8 TRBD2 - TGTGCCAGCAGCTCTAGCGGGGGGTTTTACGAGCAGTACTTC CASSSSGGFYEQYF
TRBJ1-2 TRBV5-1 TRBD1 - TGCGCCAGCAGCCAGGGACAGGGGGCGCGAGGCTATGGCTACACCTTC CASSQGQGARGYGYTF
TRBJ2-4 TRBV5-1 TRBD1 - TGCGCCAGCAGCTTGACACCGGGGACAGCGTCCGTTCAGTACTTC CASSLTPGTASVQYF
TRBJ2-1 TRBV5-4 - once TGTGCCAGCAGCCGCGCAGAGGGCCATGAGCAGTTCTTC CASSRAEGHEQFF
TRBJ2-5 TRBV5-6 - - TGTGCCAGCAGCCTTATCGGACGGAGCGACCAAGAGACCCAGTACTTC CASSLIGRSDQETQYF
TRBJ1-1 TRBV6-1 - - TGTGCCAGCAGTGAGCTAGCAACTAACACTGAAGCTTTCTTT CASSELATNTEAFF